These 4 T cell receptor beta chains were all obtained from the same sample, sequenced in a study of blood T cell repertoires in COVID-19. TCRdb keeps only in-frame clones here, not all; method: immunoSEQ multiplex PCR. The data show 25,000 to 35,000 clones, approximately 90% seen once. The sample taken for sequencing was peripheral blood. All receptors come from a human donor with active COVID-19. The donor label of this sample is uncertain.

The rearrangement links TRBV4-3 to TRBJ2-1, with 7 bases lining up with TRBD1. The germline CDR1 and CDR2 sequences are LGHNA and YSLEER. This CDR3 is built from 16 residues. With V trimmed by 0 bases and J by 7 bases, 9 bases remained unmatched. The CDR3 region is CASSQDQSAGGNEQFF. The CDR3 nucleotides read TGCGCCAGCAGCCAAGATCAGTCGGCAGGGGGAAATGAGCAGTTCTTC.

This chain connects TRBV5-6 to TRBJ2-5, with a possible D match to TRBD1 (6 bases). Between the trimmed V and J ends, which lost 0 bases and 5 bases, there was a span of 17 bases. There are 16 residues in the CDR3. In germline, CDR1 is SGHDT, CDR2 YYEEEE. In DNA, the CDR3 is TGTGCCAGCAGCTTGGGGGCCACAGGGCTGCTGGAGACCCAGTACTTC. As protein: CASSLGATGLLETQYF.

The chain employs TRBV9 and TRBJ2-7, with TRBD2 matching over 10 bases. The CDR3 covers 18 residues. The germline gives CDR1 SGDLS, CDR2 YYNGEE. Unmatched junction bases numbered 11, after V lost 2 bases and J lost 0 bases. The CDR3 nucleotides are TGTGCCAGCAGCGTCTCCCGAGATAGCGGGGGGCCCTCCTACGAGCAGTACTTC. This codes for CASSVSRDSGGPSYEQYF.

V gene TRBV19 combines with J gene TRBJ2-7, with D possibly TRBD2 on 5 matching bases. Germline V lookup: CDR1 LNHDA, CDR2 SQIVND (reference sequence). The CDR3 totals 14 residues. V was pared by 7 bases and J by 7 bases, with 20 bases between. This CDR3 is CASTPAGSGAEQYF. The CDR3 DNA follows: TGTGCCAGTACCCCGGCGGGCTCGGGCGCAGAGCAGTACTTC.